One and the same sample provided the 24 T cell receptor beta chains below, sequenced in a study of OX40 agonist ivuxolimab in advanced cancers. Repertoires were generated with immunoSEQ multiplex PCR, while TCRdb's copy carries only in-frame clones and drops some. The sample carries roughly 73,000 clones, roughly 90% recorded once. The input for sequencing was CD4+ or CD8+ T cells sorted from blood, taken in a trial of the OX40 agonist ivuxolimab. The receptors shown here come from an adult with an advanced solid tumor such as melanoma, head and neck, liver or kidney cancer.

CDR3 loop: CASRITGTDSGANVLTF. Written as DNA, the CDR3 is TGCGCCAGCCGAATAACAGGGACCGACTCTGGGGCCAACGTCCTGACTTTC. The chain is built from TRBV5-1 and TRBJ2-6; D may be TRBD1 (6 bases). The CDR3 is 17 residues long. The germline V gene encodes CDR1 SGHRS and CDR2 YFSETQ. The V and J ends lost 7 bases and 0 bases respectively, with 17 bases between them. Full variable domain (rest looked up from reference TRBV5-1 and TRBJ2-6): KAGVTQTPRYLIKTRGQQVTLSCSPISGHRSVSWYQQTPGQGLQFLFEYFSETQRNKGNFPGRFSGRQFSNSRSEMNVSTLELGDSALYLCASRITGTDSGANVLTFGAGSRLTVL.

The chain uses TRBV19 and TRBJ1-5; D gene ambiguous. This CDR3 is built from 12 residues. Trimming shortened V by 9 bases and J by 3 bases, and 9 bases separated the two germline ends. Looked up from germline, CDR1 is LNHDA and CDR2 is SQIVND (reference sequence). CDR3 protein: CASKGANQPQHF. The CDR3 bases are TGTGCCAGCAAGGGTGCCAATCAGCCCCAGCATTTT.

The rearrangement joins TRBV6-5 to TRBJ1-5; D gene unclear. The germline gives CDR1 MNHEY, CDR2 SVGAGI. There are 12 residues in the CDR3. V lost 5 bases, J lost 4 bases, and 6 bases lay in between. The CDR3 DNA reads as TGTGCCAGCAGTCGCAGGAATCAGCCCCAGCATTTT. Its protein product is CASSRRNQPQHF.

This clone came up many times. The J gene is TRBJ2-1, the V gene TRBV2; possibly TRBD1 or TRBD2 for D (5 bases each). CDR1 is SNHLY and CDR2 is FYNNEI in the germline V gene. The CDR3 runs 13 residues. Trimming took 6 bases from V and 5 from J, leaving 11 bases between them. CDR3 protein: CASRRGRNNEQFF. The CDR3 nucleotides are TGTGCCAGCAGGAGGGGTAGGAACAATGAGCAGTTCTTC.

The rearrangement links TRBV30 to TRBJ2-6; either TRBD1 or TRBD2 may fit D (5 bases each). The V end was cut by 3 bases, the J end by 4 bases, with 10 bases between. CDR1 and CDR2 from the germline V gene are GTSNPN and SVGIG (reference sequence). The CDR3 spans 14 residues. The chain's CDR3 is CAWSIGDGANVLTF. The CDR3 region has the DNA TGTGCCTGGAGCATAGGGGACGGGGCCAACGTCCTGACTTTC.

This clone was observed a single time. J is TRBJ1-1 and V is TRBV27; D ambiguous. Germline V gives CDR1 MNHEY, CDR2 SMNVEV (reference sequence). This CDR3 is 13 amino acids long. Trimming shortened V by 1 base and J by 10 bases, and 13 bases separated the two germline ends. The CDR3 here is CASSLYLGARAFF. The CDR3 DNA reads TGTGCCAGCAGTTTATACCTCGGAGCCCGAGCTTTCTTT.

The chain is built from TRBV6-6 and TRBJ2-1, with TRBD2 matching over 11 bases. The CDR3 has 15 amino acids. V gave up 0 bases and J gave up 5 bases; unmatched junction bases: 0. The V gene's germline CDR1 is MNHNY and CDR2 SVGAGI (reference sequence). CDR3 nucleotides: TGTGCCAGCAGTTACTCACTAGCGGGAGACAATGAGCAGTTCTTC. Translated: CASSYSLAGDNEQFF.

The rearrangement joins TRBV6-1 to TRBJ1-2; no clear D gene. In germline, CDR1 is MNHNS, CDR2 SASEGT. Trimming took off 1 base at V and 12 bases at J, with 18 bases between the two ends. The CDR3 totals 14 residues. This CDR3 is CASSEGGKVFGNTF. As DNA, the CDR3 is TGTGCCAGCAGTGAAGGAGGGAAGGTATTCGGGAACACCTTC.

The V call is TRBV5-1, the J call TRBJ1-2; no reliable D call. This CDR3 contains 14 residues. The V end lost 5 bases, the J end lost 1 base, and 12 bases lay between the germline ends. Looked up from germline, CDR1 is SGHRS and CDR2 is YFSETQ. This chain's CDR3 is CASSSDTDNYGYTF. In nucleotides, the CDR3 is TGCGCCAGCAGTTCCGACACCGATAACTATGGCTACACCTTC.

CDR3 coding DNA: TGCGCCAGCAGCTTGGTTCCGGGCGACACCATATATTTT. Residues: CASSLVPGDTIYF. The chain recombines TRBV5-1 with TRBJ1-3; D not certain. Germline V lookup: CDR1 SGHRS, CDR2 YFSETQ. The ends were cut back, 0 bases at V and 8 bases at J, with 9 bases in the middle. CDR3 length: 13 amino acids. The full variable domain, rest sourced from reference TRBV5-1 and TRBJ1-3, is KAGVTQTPRYLIKTRGQQVTLSCSPISGHRSVSWYQQTPGQGLQFLFEYFSETQRNKGNFPGRFSGRQFSNSRSEMNVSTLELGDSALYLCASSLVPGDTIYFGEGSWLTVV.

The chain couples TRBV25-1 to TRBJ1-2; TRBD1 aligns across 9 bases. The CDR3 totals 14 residues. Germline V gives CDR1 MGHDK, CDR2 SYGVNS. V was pared by 4 bases and J by 6 bases, with 6 bases of the junction left unmatched. This chain's CDR3 is CASSVTGQGNGYTF. The CDR3 DNA reads as TGTGCCAGCAGTGTAACCGGACAGGGGAATGGCTACACCTTC.

J is TRBJ2-7 and V is TRBV16, with a possible D match to TRBD2 (5 bases). This CDR3 is 16 amino acids long. V was trimmed by 0 bases and J by 3 bases, leaving 15 bases between them. CDR1 is KGHSY and CDR2 is FQNENV in the germline V gene. CDR3 protein: CASSQSGRGVGYEQYF. The CDR3 nucleotides are TGTGCCAGCAGCCAATCGGGCCGGGGAGTTGGCTACGAGCAGTACTTC.

The chain recombines TRBV5-4 with TRBJ2-2; no definite D call. Germline values: CDR1 SGHNT, CDR2 YYREEE (reference sequence). This CDR3 spans 17 amino acids. V lost 5 bases, J lost 0 bases, and 17 bases lay in between. This chain's CDR3 is CASRHTSMAPNTGELFF. The CDR3 region has the DNA TGTGCCAGCAGGCATACATCCATGGCCCCGAACACCGGGGAGCTGTTTTTT.

In its sample, this clone ranks as medium-sized. The J gene is TRBJ2-2, the V gene TRBV6-6, with no clear D. The CDR3 is 16 residues long. The germline CDR1 and CDR2 sequences are MNHNY and SVGAGI (reference sequence). V lost 6 bases and J lost 0, with 14 bases in between. CDR3: CASSPPGQANTGELFF. CDR3 nucleotides: TGTGCCAGCAGCCCCCCTGGGCAGGCGAACACCGGGGAGCTGTTTTTT.

The V call is TRBV28, the J call TRBJ2-1, with 10 bases identical to TRBD2. The CDR3 has 14 residues. Losses at the gene ends were 6 bases for V and 10 bases for J; bases not matched to a gene: 9. The germline V gene has CDR1 MDHEN and CDR2 SYDVKM. The CDR3 DNA sequence: TGTGCCAGCAGAGAAAGCGGGGGGGCCGAGGAGCAGTTCTTC. Its protein product is CASRESGGAEEQFF.

The chain couples TRBV5-1 to TRBJ2-3; maybe TRBD2 (5 bases). Germline CDR1 is SGHRS and CDR2 is YFSETQ. Trimming removed 2 bases from V and 1 base from J, with 11 bases in between. The CDR3 covers 15 residues. This chain's CDR3 is CASSFGNPGTDTQYF. The CDR3, as DNA: TGCGCCAGCAGCTTCGGGAACCCGGGCACAGATACGCAGTATTTT. The variable domain in full, with the rest retrieved from reference TRBV5-1 and TRBJ2-3, is KAGVTQTPRYLIKTRGQQVTLSCSPISGHRSVSWYQQTPGQGLQFLFEYFSETQRNKGNFPGRFSGRQFSNSRSEMNVSTLELGDSALYLCASSFGNPGTDTQYFGPGTRLTVL.

This clone was found once. The chain links TRBV27 to TRBJ1-5, with D hard to call. V lost 4 bases and J lost 0, with 10 bases in between. CDR1 is MNHEY, CDR2 SMNVEV, per germline (reference sequence). The CDR3 is made up of 15 amino acids. CDR3 in amino acids: CASSYEGYSNQPQHF. In nucleotides, the CDR3 is TGTGCCAGCAGTTACGAGGGCTATAGCAATCAGCCCCAGCATTTT.

The V gene is TRBV28, the J gene TRBJ1-2; 8 bases map to TRBD1. The length of the CDR3 is 13 residues. The ends lost 11 bases at V and 2 bases at J; junction bases unmatched: 7. Germline loops: CDR1 MDHEN, CDR2 SYDVKM. Written as DNA, the CDR3 is TGTGCCGCCGCGGCAGGGGGCAACTATGGCTACACCTTC. Its translation: CAAAAGGNYGYTF.

The rearrangement links TRBV19 to TRBJ2-3; D perhaps matches TRBD1 (7 bases). The V end was cut by 5 bases, the J end by 2 bases, with 17 bases between. The CDR3 length is 16 residues. The V gene's germline CDR1 is LNHDA and CDR2 SQIVND (reference sequence). CDR3 sequence reads: CASSAGWDRNTDTQYF. The DNA of the CDR3 is TGTGCCAGTAGTGCGGGGTGGGACAGAAACACAGATACGCAGTATTTT.

This clone was seen only a few times. The V and J genes are TRBV28 and TRBJ1-1; the D gene is possibly TRBD1 (6 bases). Germline V gene data show CDR1 as MDHEN and CDR2 as SYDVKM. Trimming removed 3 bases from V and 1 base from J, with 12 bases in between. This CDR3 comprises 15 residues. This chain's CDR3 is CASSFQGPSNTEAFF. CDR3 coding DNA: TGTGCCAGCAGTTTTCAGGGGCCCTCGAACACTGAAGCTTTCTTT.

This sequence joins TRBV7-9 and TRBJ2-2; 7 nucleotides line up with TRBD1. Trimming removed 6 bases from V and 3 bases from J; junction bases left unmatched: 4. The CDR3 has 14 amino acids. Looked up from germline, CDR1 is SEHNR and CDR2 is FQNEAQ (reference sequence). The CDR3 DNA is TGTGCCAGCAGGGACAGGTCCGACACCGGGGAGCTGTTTTTT. Encoded protein: CASRDRSDTGELFF.

This clone showed up just once. This chain uses TRBV5-8 with TRBJ2-5; TRBD1 matches 9 bases. V trimming: 4 bases; J trimming: 4 bases; junction bases outside the gene matches: 5. The CDR3 contains 14 residues. Germline CDR1 and CDR2: SGHTS and YDEGEE. In nucleotides, the CDR3 is TGTGCCAGCAGCGGCTACAGGGGGCGAGAGACCCAGTACTTC. Protein product: CASSGYRGRETQYF.

The chain couples TRBV25-1 to TRBJ2-5; no clear D gene. This CDR3 has 14 amino acids. Per the germline V gene, CDR1 is MGHDK and CDR2 is SYGVNS. Trimming took 0 bases from V and 0 from J, leaving 5 bases between them. This CDR3 reads CASSEYGHQETQYF. For the CDR3, the DNA is TGTGCCAGCAGTGAATATGGCCACCAAGAGACCCAGTACTTC.

The V call is TRBV30, the J call TRBJ1-5, with a tentative D call TRBD1 (6 bases). The CDR3 sequence is 14 residues long. Trimming stripped 0 bases from V and 3 bases from J, with 9 bases between. Germline V lookup: CDR1 GTSNPN, CDR2 SVGIG (reference sequence). As DNA, the CDR3 is TGTGCCTGGAGTGTAGGGGGACCCAATCAGCCCCAGCATTTT. Translation gives CAWSVGGPNQPQHF.